This entry lists 5 T cell receptor beta chains sequenced from one sample in a study of blood T cell repertoires in COVID-19. Assay used: immunoSEQ multiplex PCR; TCRdb lists only in-frame clones, some missing. The sample holds about 480,000 clones; roughly 90% are singletons and the top ten take less than 2%. Sequencing input: PBMCs or T cells enriched from blood (not recorded which). The receptor set was obtained from a woman aged 40 to 55 who had recovered from COVID-19.

The V gene is TRBV5-6, the J gene TRBJ2-1; TRBD2 matches 7 bases. This CDR3 has 16 residues. CDR1 is SGHDT and CDR2 is YYEEEE in the germline V gene. The J segment lost 3 bases and the V segment lost 3 bases, leaving 9 bases of the junction unmatched. CDR3 in DNA: TGTGCCAGCAGCTCGTCACCGCGGGAGTACTACAATGAGCAGTTCTTC. This gives the protein CASSSSPREYYNEQFF.

The chain uses TRBV19 and TRBJ2-3, with D unclear. CDR3 length: 11 residues. Germline V gene lookup returns CDR1 LNHDA and CDR2 SQIVND (reference sequence). Trimming removed 7 bases at V and 4 bases at J, with 6 bases between. The CDR3 protein is CASTNSDTQYF. In DNA form, the CDR3 reads TGTGCCAGTACAAACTCAGATACGCAGTATTTT.

The chain carries TRBV5-5 and TRBJ1-4; 7 bases are a match to TRBD1. Germline V CDR1 and CDR2: SGHKS, YYEKEE (reference sequence). Unmatched junction bases numbered 7, after V lost 4 bases and J lost 7 bases. CDR3 size: 14 residues. The CDR3 region is CASSRGQHFEKLFF. CDR3 sequence (DNA): TGTGCCAGCAGCAGGGGACAGCATTTTGAAAAACTGTTTTTT.

The J gene is TRBJ1-6, the V gene TRBV5-1, with 7 bases fitting TRBD1. The CDR3 consists of 15 residues. Germline assignment: CDR1 SGHRS and CDR2 YFSETQ. The junction had 7 bases not matched to a gene; V was cut back by 4 bases and J by 6 bases. This CDR3 reads CASSLGTDRNSPLHF. DNA of the CDR3: TGCGCCAGCAGCCTCGGGACAGACCGTAATTCACCCCTCCACTTT.

The chain has TRBV24-1 and TRBJ2-1; D not certain. Germline V gives CDR1 KGHDR, CDR2 SFDVKD. V lost 2 bases to trimming and J lost 7 bases, with 8 bases between them. CDR3 length: 13 residues. The CDR3 nucleotides read TGTGCCACCAGTGATTATGCGGCTAATGAGCAGTTCTTC. It codes for CATSDYAANEQFF.